The 25 T cell receptor beta chains reported below all come from one sample, sequenced in a study of blood T cells in healthy people across ages. The use of a sample-barcoded 5' primer and a J-beta primer mix characterized a second PCR of roughly 7 to 12 cycles. TCRdb redid the calling of the 5' RACE reads with MiXCR, one entry per CDR3 protein. The data contain around 990,000 distinct CDR3 sequences, 20% to 25% of them singletons. The same data also went into a second study, on T cells of mothers and their children.

The sample was blood. The receptor set was obtained from a girl aged 2 to 9 in good health.

The rearrangement links TRBV7-9 to TRBJ2-7, with D unclear. The CDR3 is made up of 12 amino acids. The germline V gene has CDR1 SEHNR and CDR2 FQNEAQ (reference sequence). The V gene lost 5 bases and the J gene lost 5 bases, with 10 bases spanning the gap. CDR3: CASSHQGHEQYF. CDR3 nucleotides: TGTGCCAGCAGCCATCAAGGCCACGAGCAGTACTTC.

This clonotype was observed a few times. The V and J genes are TRBV10-3 and TRBJ1-2; TRBD1 might be the D (6 bases). The CDR3 loop spans 14 amino acids. V lost 4 bases and J 8 bases, leaving 17 bases between the germline ends. Germline CDR1 is ENHRY and CDR2 is SYGVKD. CDR3 nucleotide sequence: TGTGCCATCAGTGGAAACAGGGATGGGAAAGGCTACACCTTC. Amino acid sequence: CAISGNRDGKGYTF.

J is TRBJ1-1 and V is TRBV20-1; 9 bases map to TRBD1. The CDR3 covers 17 residues. The V gene's germline CDR1 is DFQATT and CDR2 SNEGSKA (reference sequence). The V segment lost 4 bases and the J segment 5 bases; nucleotides outside the gene matches: 17. CDR3 sequence (DNA): TGCAGTGCTACAGGACTACAGGGGGCGAGGGTAGAAACTGAAGCTTTCTTT. The encoded protein is CSATGLQGARVETEAFF.

This clonotype occurred once. V gene TRBV27 combines with J gene TRBJ2-1, with D maybe TRBD2 (5 bases). CDR3 size: 16 residues. V was pared by 2 bases and J by 5 bases, with 16 bases between. Per germline, CDR1 MNHEY and CDR2 SMNVEV (reference sequence). CDR3 coding DNA: TGTGCCAGCAGTTTAATTTCGGGGATCCGACACAATGAGCAGTTCTTC. The encoded protein is CASSLISGIRHNEQFF.

The rearrangement joins TRBV7-2 to TRBJ1-1; maybe TRBD1 (6 bases). The CDR3 covers 15 residues. Germline V gene lookup returns CDR1 SGHTA and CDR2 FQGNSA. Trimming pared 0 bases from V and 4 bases from J, leaving 12 bases between. The CDR3 region is CASSLAGAGTTEAFF. The CDR3 DNA sequence: TGTGCCAGCAGCTTAGCGGGGGCAGGGACCACTGAAGCTTTCTTT.

In this sample, this clonotype turned up many times. The chain is built from TRBV12-3 or TRBV12-4 and TRBJ1-1, with D hard to call. The length of the CDR3 is 10 residues. The V end lost 2 bases, the J end lost 5 bases, and 0 bases lay between the germline ends. The CDR3 loop is CASSLTEAFF. Written as DNA, the CDR3 is TGTGCCAGCAGTTTAACTGAAGCTTTCTTT.

There are a few counts of this clonotype. The chain links TRBV5-6 to TRBJ2-1; 11 bases line up with TRBD1. Germline CDR1 and CDR2: SGHDT and YYEEEE. V was clipped by 4 bases and J by 4 bases; unmatched bases: 10. The CDR3 length is 17 residues. The CDR3 protein is CASSATGTGGVYNEQFF. The CDR3 DNA reads TGTGCCAGCAGCGCCACCGGGACAGGGGGAGTTTACAATGAGCAGTTCTTC.

This chain uses TRBV6-2 or TRBV6-3 with TRBJ2-5; 11 nucleotides agree with TRBD2. This CDR3 comprises 18 residues. The trim removed 2 bases at V and 2 bases at J, leaving 10 bases unmatched. CDR1 and CDR2 from the germline V gene are MNHEY and SVGEGT. The CDR3 region has the DNA TGTGCCAGCAGTTACATCATTCCGACTAGCGGGGCACAAGAGACCCAGTACTTC. It yields the protein CASSYIIPTSGAQETQYF.

This clonotype appeared a few times. This sequence joins TRBV12-5 and TRBJ2-1, with 7 bases matching TRBD2. The CDR3 is made up of 16 amino acids. J was trimmed by 0 bases and V by 2 bases; bases with no gene match: 4. Looked up from germline, CDR1 is LGHNT and CDR2 is FRNRAP. In DNA form, the CDR3 reads TGTGCTAGTGGTTTGCCTGGCGGGAGCTCCTACAATGAGCAGTTCTTC. Its protein is CASGLPGGSSYNEQFF.

CDR3 DNA: TGCGCCAGCAGCCAAGGAAAACAGAACTATGGCTACACCTTC. This sequence encodes CASSQGKQNYGYTF. V is TRBV4-1 and J is TRBJ1-2; D not resolved. Germline V CDR1 and CDR2: MGHRA, YSYEKL. Trimming stripped 1 base from V and 2 bases from J, with 8 bases between. The CDR3 loop spans 14 amino acids.

The rearrangement links TRBV5-1 to TRBJ2-5; D possibly matches TRBD1 or TRBD2 (5 bases each). The length of the CDR3 is 14 residues. The ends were cut back, 4 bases at V and 4 bases at J, with 14 bases in the middle. Germline CDR1 SGHRS, CDR2 YFSETQ. The CDR3 reads CASSVLDSGETQYF. The DNA for the CDR3 is TGCGCCAGCAGCGTGTTAGACAGCGGAGAGACCCAGTACTTC.

The V call is TRBV5-1, the J call TRBJ2-1; TRBD2 might be the D (6 bases). The germline V and J ends were trimmed by 4 bases and 3 bases, with 14 bases remaining between them. The CDR3 has 15 residues. Germline CDR1 SGHRS, CDR2 YFSETQ. Written as DNA, the CDR3 is TGCGCCAGCAGCCTGGGTCGCGGGAACTACAATGAGCAGTTCTTC. Residues: CASSLGRGNYNEQFF. The whole variable domain, filled in from reference TRBV5-1 and TRBJ2-1, reads KAGVTQTPRYLIKTRGQQVTLSCSPISGHRSVSWYQQTPGQGLQFLFEYFSETQRNKGNFPGRFSGRQFSNSRSEMNVSTLELGDSALYLCASSLGRGNYNEQFFGPGTRLTVL.

This clonotype has ten or more counts. V usage is TRBV7-9 and J usage is TRBJ2-7; D uncertain. The CDR3 totals 12 residues. Germline assignment: CDR1 SEHNR and CDR2 FQNEAQ (reference sequence). Trimming took 3 bases from V and 3 from J, leaving 6 bases between them. DNA of the CDR3: TGTGCCAGCAGCTTTGGGAACTACGAGCAGTACTTC. Its translation: CASSFGNYEQYF.

The chain couples TRBV5-1 to TRBJ1-2, with D perhaps matching TRBD1 (6 bases). V was cut by 4 bases and J by 8 bases, with 21 bases left in between. Germline V gives CDR1 SGHRS, CDR2 YFSETQ. The CDR3 is 15 amino acids. CDR3 region: CASSNPQGRPSGYTF. In DNA form, the CDR3 reads TGCGCCAGCAGCAACCCACAGGGACGACCCTCCGGCTACACCTTC.

Turning to this clonotype: The junction departs from germline at one end; a sequencing error may be responsible. This chain joins TRBV12-3 or TRBV12-4 and TRBJ1-4; D is ambiguous. CDR3 length equals 19 residues. The CDR3 nucleotides read TGTGCCAGCAGTTTATGGGTCGAGACTTTGTCGGGGATTAATGAAAAACTGCTTTTT. Amino acid sequence: CASSLWVETLSGINEKLLF.

This clonotype was seen only a few times. The rearrangement joins TRBV15 to TRBJ2-1; 13 bases fit TRBD2. J lost 0 bases, V lost 6 bases, and 5 bases had no gene match. This CDR3 contains 17 residues. The germline CDR1 and CDR2 sequences are LNHNV and YYDKDF (reference sequence). CDR3 coding DNA: TGTGCCACCAGTCGCGGACTAGCGGGAGACTCCTACAATGAGCAGTTCTTC. This gives the protein CATSRGLAGDSYNEQFF.

The CDR3, as DNA: TGTGCCAGCAGCTTCCTCGGGGGTGAGGGCACTGAAGCTTTCTTT. It translates to CASSFLGGEGTEAFF. V gene TRBV7-2 combines with J gene TRBJ1-1; D is perhaps TRBD1 (5 bases). V lost 3 bases and J lost 4, with 15 bases in between. The CDR3 is 15 residues long. Germline CDR1 is SGHTA and CDR2 is FQGNSA.

The chain uses TRBV10-3 and TRBJ1-4; tentative D call: TRBD1 (5 bases). This CDR3 region has 16 residues. The germline V gene encodes CDR1 ENHRY and CDR2 SYGVKD. Trimming cost V 0 bases and J 8 bases, with 16 bases left between them. Here the CDR3 reads CAISESLAGPLEKLFF. In DNA, the CDR3 is TGTGCCATCAGTGAGTCCTTGGCAGGGCCATTGGAAAAACTGTTTTTT.

This clonotype was found a few times. CDR3 loop: CASSQDGRGYTF. CDR3 DNA sequence: TGTGCCAGCAGCCAAGATGGGCGGGGCTACACCTTC. The rearrangement uses TRBV3-1 and TRBJ1-2; D is undetermined. The V end lost 0 bases, the J end lost 8 bases, and 7 bases lay between the germline ends. The CDR3 has 12 residues. The germline CDR1 and CDR2 sequences are LGHDT and YNNKEL (reference sequence).

This clonotype was seen many times. J is TRBJ2-6 and V is TRBV10-1; no definite D call. The CDR3 sequence is 15 residues long. Germline CDR1 WNHNN, CDR2 SYGVQD (reference sequence). V was clipped by 2 bases and J by 4 bases, with 9 bases between them. The CDR3: CASSEHRLGANVLTF. DNA for the CDR3: TGCGCCAGCAGTGAGCATCGGTTGGGGGCCAACGTCCTGACTTTC.

This clonotype was counted between two and nine times. This chain uses TRBV12-3 or TRBV12-4 with TRBJ2-5, with 10 bases fitting TRBD1. V was clipped by 7 bases and J by 4 bases; unmatched bases: 9. This CDR3 has 15 amino acids. The CDR3 reads CASTPGQGKRETQYF. CDR3 coding DNA: TGTGCCAGCACCCCGGGACAGGGGAAGAGAGAGACCCAGTACTTC.

The J gene is TRBJ1-2, the V gene TRBV29-1; maybe TRBD1 (5 bases). The CDR3 spans 13 residues. Germline CDR1 and CDR2: SQVTM and ANQGSEA. V was trimmed by 6 bases and J by 6 bases, leaving 17 bases between them. The CDR3 DNA sequence: TGCAGCGTACTCGGACCCCTGGGGGATGGCTACACCTTC. Encoded protein: CSVLGPLGDGYTF.

This clonotype was seen a few times. The genes are TRBV24-1 and TRBJ1-1; D is undetermined. V lost 7 bases and J 2 bases, leaving 7 bases between the germline ends. The CDR3 consists of 12 residues. Germline lookup yields CDR1 KGHDR and CDR2 SFDVKD. The chain's CDR3 is CATSGSNTEAFF. The CDR3 DNA is TGTGCCACCAGCGGTTCAAACACTGAAGCTTTCTTT.

In its sample, this clonotype was seen a few times. The V call is TRBV12-5, the J call TRBJ2-1, with 8 bases lining up with TRBD1. Per germline, CDR1 LGHNT and CDR2 FRNRAP. J was trimmed by 0 bases and V by 7 bases; bases with no gene match: 8. There are 16 residues in the CDR3. CDR3 coding DNA: TGTGCTAGTGACCGACAGGGGTCCAGCTCCTACAATGAGCAGTTCTTC. Encoded protein: CASDRQGSSSYNEQFF.

This clonotype was observed a few times. This chain uses TRBV29-1 with TRBJ2-3; TRBD1 might be the D (6 bases). The CDR3 spans 15 residues. Germline loops: CDR1 SQVTM, CDR2 ANQGSEA. V was trimmed by 7 bases and J by 6 bases, leaving 23 bases between them. The CDR3 loop reads CSANLRLGAYDTQYF. The DNA of the CDR3 is TGCAGCGCTAACCTGAGACTGGGGGCATATGATACGCAGTATTTT.